This T cell receptor (beta chain) was captured in a study of blood T cell repertoires in COVID-19. Study in general: Collection of acute and convalescent COVID-19 samples took place in the United States, Italy and Spain. PBMCs, B-cell-depleted T cells, or T cells were the source of the cDNA or gDNA that made up the material.

Germline V gene lookup returns CDR1 ENHRY and CDR2 SYGVKD. This CDR3 contains 15 residues. Germline trimming cut 4 bases from V and 5 bases from J; bases unmatched to any gene: 5. As processed by the authors: Reference gene primer amplification gave nucleated cell count estimates. Repertoires were generated with immunoSEQ multiplex PCR, while TCRdb's copy carries only in-frame clones and drops some. That table furnishes V, J and clone size, whereas the DNA furnished D and trimming. The sample includes about 140,000 clones, just over 85% of them seen just once. This rearrangement joins TRBV10-3 to TRBJ1-6, with 7 positions matching TRBD1. Sequencing used peripheral blood. The TCR was taken from a woman aged 55-70 years with acute or convalescent COVID-19. The CDR3 sequence: CAISVRTGDNSPLHF. CDR3 nucleotide sequence: TGTGCCATCAGTGTGAGGACAGGAGATAATTCACCCCTCCACTTT.